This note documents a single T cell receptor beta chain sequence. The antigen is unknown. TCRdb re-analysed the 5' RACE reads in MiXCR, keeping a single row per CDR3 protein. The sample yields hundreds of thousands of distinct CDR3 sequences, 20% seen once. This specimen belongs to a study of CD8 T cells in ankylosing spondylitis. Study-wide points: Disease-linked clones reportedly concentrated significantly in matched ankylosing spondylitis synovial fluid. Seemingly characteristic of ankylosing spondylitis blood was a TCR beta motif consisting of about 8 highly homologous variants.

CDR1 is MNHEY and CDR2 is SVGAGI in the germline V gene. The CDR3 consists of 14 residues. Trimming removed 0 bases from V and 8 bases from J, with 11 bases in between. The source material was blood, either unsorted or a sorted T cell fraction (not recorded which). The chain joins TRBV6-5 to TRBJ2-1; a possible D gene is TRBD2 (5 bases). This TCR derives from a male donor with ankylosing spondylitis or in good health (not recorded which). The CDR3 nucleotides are TGTGCCAGCAGTTACTCATCCGGGAACTATGAGCAGTTCTTC. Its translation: CASSYSSGNYEQFF.